This T cell receptor (beta chain) stems from a study of blood T cell repertoires in COVID-19. About the research overall: Acute and convalescent COVID-19 samples came from the United States, Italy and Spain.

In the source study's methods: Amplification with reference gene primers provided the estimates of nucleated cell counts. Clones were sequenced by immunoSEQ multiplex PCR, and TCRdb holds only the in-frame ones, with some missing. V and J calls and clone size come straight from that table; D and trimming were deduced from the DNA. The sample has about 82,000 clones, around four fifths seen once. Per the germline V gene, CDR1 is SNHLY and CDR2 is FYNNEI. The CDR3 extends over 16 amino acids. Trimming took 5 bases from V and 5 from J; bases not matched to a gene: 11. The TCR sequence derives from a man older than 75 with active or convalescent COVID-19. The V call is TRBV2, the J call TRBJ2-1; 8 bases match TRBD1. The sample was peripheral blood. CDR3 DNA sequence: TGTGCCAGCAGTAATCGGACAGGGTGGCTAAACAATGAGCAGTTCTTC. Translation: CASSNRTGWLNNEQFF.